The 26 T cell receptor beta chains below come from one sample, sequenced in a study of shared clonotypes between healthy human individuals. The protocol was immunoSEQ multiplex PCR, while the TCRdb copy is restricted to in-frame clones and leaves out a portion. The sample has about 680,000 clones, 55% to 85% seen once. The sample taken for sequencing was memory CD4+ T cells sorted from blood. The subset here: CD45RA-negative fraction. These receptors were obtained from a woman aged 25-40 years in good health.

The rearrangement joins TRBV5-1 to TRBJ2-1; 9 positions match TRBD1. The J segment lost 7 bases and the V segment lost 2 bases, leaving 7 bases of the junction unmatched. The CDR3 spans 15 residues. CDR1 is SGHRS, CDR2 YFSETQ, per germline. The CDR3 loop is CASSFEGQGRNEQFF. CDR3 in DNA: TGCGCCAGCAGCTTCGAGGGACAGGGTCGGAATGAGCAGTTCTTC.

The V gene is TRBV11-2, the J gene TRBJ2-7; 10 positions match TRBD2. This CDR3 has 16 amino acids. Germline loops: CDR1 SGHAT, CDR2 FQNNGV. V gave up 5 bases and J gave up 4 bases; unmatched junction bases: 11. CDR3 nucleotides: TGTGCCAGCAGCCTTCTGGCTAGCGGGAGTTCTTACGAGCAGTACTTC. As protein: CASSLLASGSSYEQYF.

The chain links TRBV28 to TRBJ2-3, with TRBD2 matching over 8 bases. CDR1 and CDR2 from the germline V gene are MDHEN and SYDVKM. The CDR3 is made up of 15 amino acids. Germline trimming cut 2 bases from V and 2 bases from J; bases unmatched to any gene: 3. In nucleotides, the CDR3 is TGTGCCAGCAGTTTAACTAGCGGATACACAGATACGCAGTATTTT. Translation gives CASSLTSGYTDTQYF.

The rearrangement links TRBV11-2 to TRBJ2-1; no firm D call. V lost 4 bases and J lost 5, with 6 bases in between. The CDR3 length is 12 residues. CDR1 and CDR2 (germline): SGHAT, FQNNGV. The CDR3 DNA follows: TGTGCCAGCAGCTCCGGTCACAATGAGCAGTTCTTC. The encoded protein is CASSSGHNEQFF.

This sequence joins TRBV11-2 and TRBJ2-6; D is uncertain. CDR1 is SGHAT and CDR2 is FQNNGV in the germline V gene. This CDR3 has 15 residues. Deletions cut 3 bases from V and 0 bases from J, with 6 bases between. CDR3 sequence reads: CASSFRVSGANVLTF. The CDR3 DNA reads as TGTGCCAGCAGCTTCCGAGTCTCTGGGGCCAACGTCCTGACTTTC. The whole variable domain, filled in from reference TRBV11-2 and TRBJ2-6, reads EAGVAQSPRYKIIEKRQSVAFWCNPISGHATLYWYQQILGQGPKLLIQFQNNGVVDDSQLPKDRFSAERLKGVDSTLKIQPAKLEDSAVYLCASSFRVSGANVLTFGAGSRLTVL.

As to this clone: An end of the junction differs from the germline gene, which may be a read error. The chain is built from TRBV5-6 and TRBJ2-5; perhaps TRBD1 as D (5 bases). CDR1 and CDR2 (germline): SGHDT, YYEEEE. This CDR3 is built from 11 residues. CDR3 region: CASSLEGVANF. CDR3 coding DNA: TGTGCCAGCAGCCTCGAAGGGGTAGCAAACTTC.

This clone has just one count. In the same sample, other DNA sequences code for this CDR3. The chain links TRBV6-5 to TRBJ1-1; weak D call: TRBD1 (6 bases). The V gene's germline CDR1 is MNHEY and CDR2 SVGAGI. The CDR3 runs 14 residues. V was clipped by 6 bases and J by 1 base, with 12 bases between them. CDR3 sequence: CASRRPGQNTEAFF. CDR3 sequence (DNA): TGTGCCAGCAGGCGACCGGGACAGAACACTGAAGCTTTCTTT.

This clone was picked up one time. This chain links TRBV30 with TRBJ2-7, with no clear D. The length of the CDR3 is 15 residues. Germline assignment: CDR1 GTSNPN and CDR2 SVGIG (reference sequence). The germline V and J ends were trimmed by 0 bases and 8 bases, with 20 bases remaining between them. CDR3 sequence (DNA): TGTGCCTGGAGTGTTGGAAGGGCCGGCGATCGGAAGCAGTACTTC. It encodes CAWSVGRAGDRKQYF.

The rearrangement links TRBV7-2 to TRBJ2-1; TRBD2 aligns across 15 bases. CDR3 length: 18 residues. Germline CDR1 is SGHTA and CDR2 is FQGNSA. V trimming: 4 bases; J trimming: 7 bases; junction bases outside the gene matches: 11. DNA of the CDR3: TGTGCCAGCAGCTCCGACCGGACTAGCGGGAGGGTTAGGAATGAGCAGTTCTTC. Encoded protein: CASSSDRTSGRVRNEQFF.

The CDR3 reads CASSQPTGNNYGYTF. The CDR3, as DNA: TGCGCCAGCAGCCAACCGACAGGGAACAACTATGGCTACACCTTC. V gene TRBV4-1 combines with J gene TRBJ1-2; TRBD1 aligns across 7 bases. Trimming removed 2 bases from V and 2 bases from J; junction bases left unmatched: 5. Per the germline V gene, CDR1 is MGHRA and CDR2 is YSYEKL. This CDR3 has 15 amino acids.

V gene TRBV2 combines with J gene TRBJ2-4; 8 bases map to TRBD1. Germline-derived CDR1 and CDR2 are SNHLY and FYNNEI. CDR3 length equals 14 residues. V shed 1 base and J 8 bases; nucleotides not matched to a gene: 4. The CDR3 loop reads CASSEDHRGYIQYF. CDR3 nucleotides: TGTGCCAGCAGTGAAGACCACAGGGGGTACATTCAGTACTTC. Based on the CDR3 plus reference TRBV2 and TRBJ2-4, the full variable domain is EPEVTQTPSHQVTQMGQEVILRCVPISNHLYFYWYRQILGQKVEFLVSFYNNEISEKSEIFDDQFSVERPDGSNFTLKIRSTKLEDSAMYFCASSEDHRGYIQYFGAGTRLSVL.

The chain links TRBV19 to TRBJ1-1; no reliable D call. This CDR3 comprises 11 residues. V lost 6 bases to trimming and J lost 2 bases, with 4 bases between them. In germline, CDR1 is LNHDA, CDR2 SQIVND (reference sequence). In DNA, the CDR3 is TGTGCCAGTAGGACAAACACTGAAGCTTTCTTT. The encoded protein is CASRTNTEAFF.

This clone was counted between two and nine times. The CDR3 coding sequence is TGTGCCAGCAGCCAAGATCCAGCTCAGTCCCTTTACAATGAGCAGTTCTTC. This encodes CASSQDPAQSLYNEQFF. The gene calls are TRBV4-2 and TRBJ2-1; D uncertain. This CDR3 is built from 17 residues. Germline V gives CDR1 LGHNA, CDR2 YNFKEQ. V was cut by 0 bases and J by 4 bases, with 16 bases left in between.

CDR3 sequence: CASSLLQGSADTQYF. As DNA, the CDR3 is TGTGCCAGCAGCTTGCTACAGGGTTCAGCAGATACGCAGTATTTT. The chain uses TRBV5-4 and TRBJ2-3, with D possibly TRBD1 on 6 matching bases. This CDR3 has 15 residues. V was cut by 1 base and J by 4 bases, with 13 bases left in between. CDR1 and CDR2 (germline): SGHNT, YYREEE (reference sequence).

Turning to this clone: The sample carries other DNA sequences with the same CDR3. The chain links TRBV5-1 to TRBJ2-3; D ambiguous. This CDR3 spans 16 amino acids. V was shortened by 0 bases and J by 0 bases, with 11 bases between the two germline ends. Germline values: CDR1 SGHRS, CDR2 YFSETQ. The CDR3: CASSLGGAPSTDTQYF. CDR3 DNA sequence: TGCGCCAGCAGCTTGGGCGGAGCTCCTAGCACAGATACGCAGTATTTT.

This clone was counted a single time. The J gene is TRBJ1-5, the V gene TRBV2, with 9 positions matching TRBD1. Trimming removed 5 bases from V and 5 bases from J; junction bases left unmatched: 4. There are 14 residues in the CDR3. CDR1 and CDR2 from the germline V gene are SNHLY and FYNNEI. CDR3 residues: CASSSDRGYQPQHF. CDR3 DNA: TGTGCCAGCAGTTCGGACAGGGGCTATCAGCCCCAGCATTTT.

The chain combines TRBV2 with TRBJ2-7; TRBD1 matches at 11 bases. The CDR3 extends over 16 amino acids. Germline-derived CDR1 and CDR2 are SNHLY and FYNNEI. V shed 6 bases, J shed 7 bases, and the junction held 14 bases outside the gene matches. This CDR3 reads CASRLTGTGGVREQYF. CDR3 in DNA: TGTGCCAGCAGGTTAACCGGGACAGGGGGAGTGAGGGAGCAGTACTTC. The whole variable domain, filled in from reference TRBV2 and TRBJ2-7, reads EPEVTQTPSHQVTQMGQEVILRCVPISNHLYFYWYRQILGQKVEFLVSFYNNEISEKSEIFDDQFSVERPDGSNFTLKIRSTKLEDSAMYFCASRLTGTGGVREQYFGPGTRLTVT.

The chain links TRBV6-6 to TRBJ2-1; D gene ambiguous. V lost 6 bases and J 7 bases, leaving 7 bases between the germline ends. The CDR3 covers 11 residues. The germline gives CDR1 MNHNY, CDR2 SVGAGI (reference sequence). The CDR3 sequence is CASRVKNEQFF. The CDR3 DNA reads TGTGCCAGCAGGGTTAAAAATGAGCAGTTCTTC.

The chain recombines TRBV5-1 with TRBJ1-3, with D tentatively TRBD1 (5 bases). The CDR3 length is 16 residues. CDR1 SGHRS and CDR2 YFSETQ come from the germline V gene. V was cut by 1 base and J by 4 bases, with 15 bases left in between. The DNA for the CDR3 is TGCGCCAGCAGCTTGATGGGCAGGGAAGAAGGAAACACCATATATTTT. Translated, it gives CASSLMGREEGNTIYF.

At least ten counts were recorded for this clone. CDR3 bases: TGTGCCAGCAGCGTGAACCGGGCGGGAAACACCATATATTTT. It yields the protein CASSVNRAGNTIYF. V gene TRBV9 combines with J gene TRBJ1-3; D gene ambiguous. Germline CDR1 is SGDLS and CDR2 is YYNGEE. Trimming shortened V by 2 bases and J by 4 bases, and 10 bases separated the two germline ends. The CDR3 extends over 14 amino acids. The variable domain in full, with the rest retrieved from reference TRBV9 and TRBJ1-3, is DSGVTQTPKHLITATGQRVTLRCSPRSGDLSVYWYQQSLDQGLQFLIQYYNGEERAKGNILERFSAQQFPDLHSELNLSSLELGDSALYFCASSVNRAGNTIYFGEGSWLTVV.

The sample holds many counts of this clone. The chain uses TRBV28 and TRBJ1-2, with D perhaps TRBD1 (6 bases). The CDR3 covers 13 residues. Germline V gives CDR1 MDHEN, CDR2 SYDVKM. Trimming removed 7 bases from V and 8 bases from J, with 17 bases in between. In nucleotides, the CDR3 is TGTGCCAGCACCTCACAACAGGGAAAAGGCTACACCTTC. Translated: CASTSQQGKGYTF.

A word on this clone: The same CDR3 also results from other DNA sequences found in this sample. This chain connects TRBV5-1 to TRBJ2-7, with unresolved D. The germline V and J ends were trimmed by 0 bases and 4 bases, with 8 bases remaining between them. Per germline, CDR1 SGHRS and CDR2 YFSETQ. The CDR3 has 13 amino acids. The CDR3: CASSLDGAYEQYF. In nucleotides, the CDR3 is TGCGCCAGCAGCTTGGATGGAGCGTACGAGCAGTACTTC.

V gene TRBV28 combines with J gene TRBJ2-1; D gene ambiguous. Trimming left V 6 bases short and J 5 bases short, with 17 bases between. Germline V lookup: CDR1 MDHEN, CDR2 SYDVKM. The CDR3 is made up of 15 amino acids. CDR3: CASRYGWRGDNEQFF. The DNA for the CDR3 is TGTGCCAGCAGGTATGGATGGCGAGGAGACAATGAGCAGTTCTTC.

Points on this clone: Different DNA sequences within this sample yield the same CDR3. This sequence joins TRBV7-2 and TRBJ2-7; D remains ambiguous. Germline assignment: CDR1 SGHTA and CDR2 FQGNSA. V gave up 5 bases and J gave up 4 bases, with 15 bases separating them. The CDR3 consists of 14 residues. The DNA of the CDR3 is TGTGCCAGCAGCCTCACCCGACCGAGTTACGAGCAGTACTTC. Amino acids: CASSLTRPSYEQYF.

This clone is a singleton in its sample. Other DNA sequences in the sample encode the same CDR3. The rearrangement joins TRBV5-1 to TRBJ2-1; D is possibly TRBD1 (6 bases). This CDR3 comprises 15 residues. Trimming removed 3 bases at V and 0 bases at J, with 10 bases between. Germline V gene data show CDR1 as SGHRS and CDR2 as YFSETQ. The CDR3 loop is CASSSDSTSYNEQFF. CDR3 bases: TGCGCCAGCAGCTCGGACAGTACCTCCTACAATGAGCAGTTCTTC.

This chain connects TRBV29-1 to TRBJ2-1; the match to TRBD1 covers 7 bases. The CDR3 spans 14 residues. CDR1 is SQVTM and CDR2 is ANQGSEA in the germline V gene. Trimming removed 7 bases from V and 5 bases from J; junction bases left unmatched: 11. CDR3: CSALTGAPHNEQFF. The CDR3 DNA is TGCAGCGCCCTCACAGGGGCCCCCCACAATGAGCAGTTCTTC.